The entry below describes one TCR beta chain. The antigen is not known. This entry is derived from a study of cytomegalovirus exposure and HLA in healthy donors. Study outcomes and limitations: Later on, a genetic analysis was performed. It linked a missense variant in DCLRE1C with V- and J-gene trimming of TCR beta. Cytomegalovirus association was listed for about 150 TCR beta chains. In a later analysis, HLA-C alleles had the fewest associated TCRs, DRB1 alleles the most.

Amplification used 60 Vbeta primers and 13 Jbeta primers. Using immunoSEQ multiplex PCR, the repertoire was profiled, and TCRdb retains in-frame clones only, with some absent. Here the sample spans more than 95,000 clones, 55% to 75% being singletons. The germline gives CDR1 ENHRY, CDR2 SYGVKD. The CDR3 extends over 13 amino acids. All donors participated as healthy donors of bone marrow. The receptor's source is a man aged 25 to 45 in good health and CMV-seronegative. The chain joins TRBV10-3 to TRBJ2-5, with 12 nucleotides matching TRBD1. The J call may be in error: the DNA end matches TRBJ2-7 better. The material sequenced was PBMCs. The CDR3: CAIRGQGASEQYF. The CDR3 DNA sequence: TGTGCCATCAGGGGACAGGGGGCCAGCGAGCAGTACTTC.